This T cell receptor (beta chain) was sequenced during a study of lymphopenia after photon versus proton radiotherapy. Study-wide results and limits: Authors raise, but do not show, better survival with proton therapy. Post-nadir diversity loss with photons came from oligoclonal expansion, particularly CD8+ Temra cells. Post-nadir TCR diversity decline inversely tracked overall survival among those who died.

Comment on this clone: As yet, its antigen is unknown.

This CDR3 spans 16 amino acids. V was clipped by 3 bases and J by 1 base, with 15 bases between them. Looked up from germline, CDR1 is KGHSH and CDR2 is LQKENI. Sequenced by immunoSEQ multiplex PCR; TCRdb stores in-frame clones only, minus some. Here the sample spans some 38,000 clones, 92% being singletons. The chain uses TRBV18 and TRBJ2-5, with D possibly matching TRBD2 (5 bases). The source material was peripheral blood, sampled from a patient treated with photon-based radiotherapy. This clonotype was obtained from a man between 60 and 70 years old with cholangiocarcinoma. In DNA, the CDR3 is TGTGCCAGCTCACCTAGTCCACTCCGGGGCCAAGAGACCCAGTACTTC. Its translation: CASSPSPLRGQETQYF.